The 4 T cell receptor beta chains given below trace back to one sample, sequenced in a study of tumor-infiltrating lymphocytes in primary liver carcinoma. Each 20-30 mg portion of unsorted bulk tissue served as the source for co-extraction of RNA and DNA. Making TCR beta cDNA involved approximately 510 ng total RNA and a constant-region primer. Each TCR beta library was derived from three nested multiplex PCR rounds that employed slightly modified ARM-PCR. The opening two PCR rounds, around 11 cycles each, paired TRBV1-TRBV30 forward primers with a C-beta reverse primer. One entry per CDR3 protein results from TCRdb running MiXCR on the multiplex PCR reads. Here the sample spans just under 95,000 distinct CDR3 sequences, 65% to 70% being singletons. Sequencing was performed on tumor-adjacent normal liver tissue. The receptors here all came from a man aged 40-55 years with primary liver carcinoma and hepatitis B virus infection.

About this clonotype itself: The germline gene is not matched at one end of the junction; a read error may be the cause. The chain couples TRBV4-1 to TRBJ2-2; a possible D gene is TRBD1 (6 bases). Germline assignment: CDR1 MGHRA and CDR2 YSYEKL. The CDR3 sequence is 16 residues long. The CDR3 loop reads CASSLQGQTNTEELFF. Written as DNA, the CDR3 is TGCGCCAGCAGCCTACAGGGCCAGACGAACACCGAGGAGCTGTTTTTT.

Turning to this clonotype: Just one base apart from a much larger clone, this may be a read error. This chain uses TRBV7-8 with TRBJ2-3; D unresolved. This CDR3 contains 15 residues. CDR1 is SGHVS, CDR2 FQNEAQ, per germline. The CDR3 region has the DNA TGTGCCAGCAGCACCCCGCTGGGCGTCACAGATACGCTGTATTTT. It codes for CASSTPLGVTDTLYF.

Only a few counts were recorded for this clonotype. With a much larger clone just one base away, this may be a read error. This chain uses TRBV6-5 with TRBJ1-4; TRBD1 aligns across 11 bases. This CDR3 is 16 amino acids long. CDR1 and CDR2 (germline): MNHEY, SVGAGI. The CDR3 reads CASSYSPGTGGEKLVF. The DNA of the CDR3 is TGTGCCAGCAGTTACTCGCCCGGGACAGGGGGTGAAAAACTGGTTTTT.

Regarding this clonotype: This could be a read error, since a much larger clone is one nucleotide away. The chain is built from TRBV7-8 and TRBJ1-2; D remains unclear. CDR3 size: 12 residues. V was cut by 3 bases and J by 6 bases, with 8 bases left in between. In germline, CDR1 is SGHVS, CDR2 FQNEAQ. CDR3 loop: CASSLIGNGYTF. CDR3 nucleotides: TGTGCCAGCAGCTTGATAGGGAATGGCTACACCTTC.